A single T cell receptor (beta chain) is shown here with its context. This may be a read error, as it is one base from a much larger clone. Other DNA sequences in the same sample also yield this CDR3. This entry comes from a study of shared clonotypes between healthy human individuals. Scientists sequenced DNA from unsorted PBMC on ten immunoSEQ deep assay plates. Clones were sequenced by immunoSEQ multiplex PCR, and TCRdb holds only the in-frame ones, with some missing. The sample shows 400,000 to 500,000 clones, less than 80% of them seen only once. Each of the donors was a healthy adult who was HIV-negative and had not had a recent acute infection or vaccination. Trimming left V 0 bases short and J 2 bases short, with 12 bases between. This CDR3 comprises 15 residues. Germline CDR1 SGHRS, CDR2 YFSETQ.

The receptor was derived from a woman aged 40-49 years in good health. Some clones in this sample may be carry-over from other donors' samples. This sequence joins TRBV5-1 and TRBJ2-7; a possible D gene is TRBD1 (5 bases). Sequencing input: PBMCs. CDR3 region: CASSLEGSRAYEQYF. CDR3 DNA: TGCGCCAGCAGCTTGGAAGGATCCAGGGCCTACGAGCAGTACTTC.